This T cell receptor (beta chain) was sequenced during a study of cytomegalovirus exposure and HLA in healthy donors. Study-level results: In presence/absence analyses, roughly uniform sequencing depth across donors was assumed. Reported results showed that the classifier diagnosed cytomegalovirus status with high specificity and sensitivity. In a later analysis, CMV-associated beta chains were mostly HLA-associated, it appeared.

The sample holds a few counts of this clone. What it binds is not known. While unrecorded immune exposures were likely, the donors were nominally healthy when sampled. The PCR contained 60 Vbeta and 13 Jbeta primers. Repertoires were generated with immunoSEQ multiplex PCR, while TCRdb's copy carries only in-frame clones and drops some. The sample has approximately 89,000 clones, roughly 80% seen once. CDR3 length equals 15 residues. CDR1 and CDR2 from the germline V gene are SNHLY and FYNNEI. Trimming cost V 6 bases and J 4 bases, with 18 bases left between them. The source is a man aged 30 to 39 in good health and CMV-seropositive. V usage is TRBV2 and J usage is TRBJ1-1; possibly TRBD1 for D (5 bases). Sequencing input: PBMCs. In nucleotides, the CDR3 is TGTGCCAGCAGCGCTACAGGTTTCAGTGGCACTGAAGCTTTCTTT. Translating it yields CASSATGFSGTEAFF. Variable domain in full (rest from reference TRBV2 and TRBJ1-1): EPEVTQTPSHQVTQMGQEVILRCVPISNHLYFYWYRQILGQKVEFLVSFYNNEISEKSEIFDDQFSVERPDGSNFTLKIRSTKLEDSAMYFCASSATGFSGTEAFFGQGTRLTVV.